A selection of T cell receptor beta chains follows, all from one sample in a study of blood T cell repertoires in COVID-19. Clones were read by immunoSEQ multiplex PCR, and TCRdb kept only the in-frame ones, dropping some. Here the sample spans 110,000 or so clones, more than 70% being singletons. The sample was peripheral blood. The receptors derive from a woman between 70 and 85 years old who had recovered from COVID-19. CDR3s include the opening cysteine and the closing phenylalanine or tryptophan. A D gene is named only where the DNA matches it firmly. Expanded clones get a size class; other rows say once, few or many, or leave the size out.

size: -
D: TRBD1
V: TRBV19
J: TRBJ2-5
length: 14
CDR3: CASSPRQGRETQYF
DNA: TGTGCCAGTAGCCCTCGACAGGGACGGGAGACCCAGTACTTC

size: -
D: TRBD1
V: TRBV15
J: TRBJ1-2
length: 15
CDR3: CATSREWGQSYGYTF
DNA: TGTGCCACCAGCAGAGAATGGGGACAGAGCTATGGCTACACCTTC

size: -
D: -
V: TRBV11-3
J: TRBJ2-7
length: 13
CDR3: CASSSTLLSEQYF
DNA: TGTGCCAGCAGCTCAACCCTATTAAGTGAGCAGTACTTC

size: -
D: -
V: TRBV2
J: TRBJ1-6
length: 15
CDR3: CASSDYRADNSPLHF
DNA: TGTGCCAGCAGTGATTACAGGGCGGATAATTCACCCCTCCACTTT

size: -
D: -
V: TRBV5-4
J: TRBJ2-7
length: 15
CDR3: CASSLWSGSSYEQYF
DNA: TGTGCCAGCAGCTTGTGGTCGGGTAGCTCCTACGAGCAGTACTTC

size: -
D: TRBD2
V: TRBV28
J: TRBJ2-7
length: 16
CDR3: CASSSAASGNSYEQYF
DNA: TGTGCCAGCAGTTCAGCGGCTAGCGGGAACTCATACGAGCAGTACTTC

size: -
D: TRBD1
V: TRBV27
J: TRBJ2-6
length: 15
CDR3: CASRGGQGVPNVLTF
DNA: TGTGCCAGCAGGGGCGGACAGGGAGTACCCAACGTCCTGACTTTC

size: -
D: TRBD1
V: TRBV7-3
J: TRBJ2-3
length: 13
CDR3: CASSHGQGAGQYF
DNA: TGTGCCAGCAGCCACGGACAGGGGGCCGGGCAGTATTTT

size: -
D: TRBD1
V: TRBV27
J: TRBJ1-2
length: 16
CDR3: CASRQGQGYGLYGYTF
DNA: TGTGCCAGCAGGCAGGGACAGGGTTATGGGCTCTATGGCTACACCTTC

size: few
D: -
V: TRBV7-9
J: TRBJ2-1
length: 14
CDR3: CASSSGQIFNEQFF
DNA: TGTGCCAGCAGCTCAGGCCAGATTTTCAATGAGCAGTTCTTC

size: -
D: -
V: TRBV7-3
J: TRBJ1-2
length: 15
CDR3: CASSSTPAGRHGYTF
DNA: TGTGCCAGCAGCTCAACCCCAGCAGGGAGGCATGGCTACACCTTC

size: once
D: TRBD1
V: TRBV28
J: TRBJ1-2
length: 14
CDR3: CASIGGTGGWGYTF
DNA: TGTGCCAGCATTGGAGGGACAGGGGGCTGGGGCTACACCTTC

size: once
D: TRBD2
V: TRBV24-1
J: TRBJ2-1
length: 16
CDR3: CATSKTQKGEGNEQFF
DNA: TGTGCCACCAGTAAAACGCAAAAAGGGGAGGGAAATGAGCAGTTCTTC

size: -
D: -
V: TRBV28
J: TRBJ1-4
length: 12
CDR3: CASASTGEKLFF
DNA: TGTGCCAGCGCCTCTACGGGTGAAAAACTGTTTTTT

size: once
D: -
V: TRBV7-2
J: TRBJ1-1
length: 14
CDR3: CASSLPHPGTEAFF
DNA: TGTGCCAGCAGCTTACCCCACCCCGGGACTGAAGCTTTCTTT

size: -
D: -
V: TRBV28
J: TRBJ1-4
length: 14
CDR3: CASSLHATNEKLFF
DNA: TGTGCCAGCAGTTTGCACGCGACTAATGAAAAACTGTTTTTT

size: -
D: TRBD1
V: TRBV7-9
J: TRBJ1-2
length: 15
CDR3: CASTPSDRGRYGYTF
DNA: TGTGCCAGCACCCCTTCGGACAGGGGGAGGTATGGCTACACCTTC

size: -
D: -
V: TRBV27
J: TRBJ2-5
length: 13
CDR3: CASSLINQETQYF
DNA: TGTGCCAGCAGTTTAATCAACCAAGAGACCCAGTACTTC

size: -
D: TRBD2
V: TRBV27
J: TRBJ2-7
length: 13
CDR3: CASSSSGSYEQYF
DNA: TGTGCCAGCAGTTCCAGCGGGAGCTACGAGCAGTACTTC

size: -
D: -
V: TRBV4-3
J: TRBJ2-3
length: 15
CDR3: CASSQAMQGGDTQYF
DNA: TGCGCCAGCAGCCAAGCTATGCAGGGGGGAGATACGCAGTATTTT

size: -
D: -
V: TRBV6-2/TRBV6-3
J: TRBJ1-5
length: 12
CDR3: CASSYSIQPQHF
DNA: TGTGCCAGCAGTTACTCCATTCAGCCCCAGCATTTT

size: -
D: TRBD2
V: TRBV7-7
J: TRBJ2-3
length: 16
CDR3: CASSPLGSGGTDTQYF
DNA: TGTGCTAGCAGCCCGCTTGGTAGCGGGGGCACAGATACGCAGTATTTT

size: -
D: -
V: TRBV11-2
J: TRBJ1-3
length: 16
CDR3: CASSLDMMAAGNTIYF
DNA: TGTGCCAGCAGCTTAGATATGATGGCAGCTGGAAACACCATATATTTT

size: -
D: TRBD1
V: TRBV11-2
J: TRBJ1-1
length: 14
CDR3: CASSLFGTDTEAFF
DNA: TGTGCCAGCAGCTTATTTGGGACAGACACTGAAGCTTTCTTT

size: -
D: -
V: TRBV5-6
J: TRBJ2-1
length: 15
CDR3: CASTSIWSSYNEQFF
DNA: TGTGCCAGCACCTCAATTTGGAGCTCCTACAATGAGCAGTTCTTC

size: once
D: TRBD1
V: TRBV11-2
J: TRBJ2-7
length: 15
CDR3: CASSLFHGQGGEQYF
DNA: TGTGCCAGCAGCTTATTCCATGGACAGGGTGGCGAGCAGTACTTC

size: -
D: TRBD1
V: TRBV5-6
J: TRBJ1-2
length: 14
CDR3: CASSLNRGVYGYTF
DNA: TGTGCCAGCAGCTTGAACAGGGGAGTCTATGGCTACACCTTC

size: -
D: TRBD1
V: TRBV5-1
J: TRBJ2-7
length: 15
CDR3: CASSFRAGTGYEQYF
DNA: TGCGCCAGCAGCTTCCGGGCCGGGACAGGCTACGAGCAGTACTTC

size: -
D: -
V: TRBV11-1
J: TRBJ2-3
length: 14
CDR3: CASSKEGRGDTQYF
DNA: TGTGCCAGCAGCAAAGAGGGGCGGGGAGATACGCAGTATTTT

size: -
D: -
V: TRBV6-5
J: TRBJ2-3
length: 15
CDR3: CASSPGTRGWDTQYF
DNA: TGTGCCAGCAGTCCTGGGACAAGGGGTTGGGATACGCAGTATTTT

size: -
D: TRBD2
V: TRBV5-1
J: TRBJ2-7
length: 15
CDR3: CASSTTSGRAHEQYF
DNA: TGCGCCAGCAGCACCACTAGCGGGAGGGCCCACGAGCAGTACTTC

size: -
D: TRBD2
V: TRBV9
J: TRBJ2-5
length: 14
CDR3: CASSVTGLAETQYF
DNA: TGTGCCAGCAGCGTAACGGGACTAGCTGAGACCCAGTACTTC

size: -
D: -
V: TRBV29-1
J: TRBJ1-1
length: 11
CDR3: CSVDAGAEAFF
DNA: TGCAGCGTTGATGCCGGGGCTGAAGCTTTCTTT

size: once
D: TRBD1
V: TRBV7-3
J: TRBJ1-5
length: 13
CDR3: CASSLTGGQPQHF
DNA: TGTGCCAGCAGCCTTACAGGGGGCCAGCCCCAGCATTTT

size: few
D: -
V: TRBV9
J: TRBJ1-6
length: 15
CDR3: CASSGGGANGSPLHF
DNA: TGTGCCAGCAGCGGAGGGGGGGCTAATGGTTCACCCCTCCACTTT

size: -
D: -
V: TRBV15
J: TRBJ2-3
length: 15
CDR3: CATSSSDPSTDTQYF
DNA: TGTGCCACCAGCAGTAGCGACCCTAGCACAGATACGCAGTATTTT

size: -
D: TRBD2
V: TRBV5-1
J: TRBJ2-3
length: 17
CDR3: CASSLAASGGTTDTQYF
DNA: TGCGCCAGCAGCTTGGCCGCTAGCGGGGGAACAACAGATACGCAGTATTTT

size: -
D: TRBD2
V: TRBV2
J: TRBJ2-2
length: 16
CDR3: CASKGAGAANTGELFF
DNA: TGTGCCAGCAAAGGAGCGGGGGCTGCGAACACCGGGGAGCTGTTTTTT

size: -
D: TRBD1
V: TRBV28
J: TRBJ1-1
length: 17
CDR3: CASPPRTGGSMNTEAFF
DNA: TGTGCCAGTCCCCCCCGGACAGGGGGTTCCATGAACACTGAAGCTTTCTTT

size: -
D: -
V: TRBV5-1
J: TRBJ2-5
length: 14
CDR3: CASSLTAGEETQYF
DNA: TGCGCCAGCAGCTTGACGGCAGGGGAAGAGACCCAGTACTTC

size: -
D: TRBD2
V: TRBV18
J: TRBJ2-5
length: 15
CDR3: CASSPPGLPQETQYF
DNA: TGTGCCAGCTCACCACCGGGACTACCACAAGAGACCCAGTACTTC

size: -
D: TRBD2
V: TRBV7-9
J: TRBJ2-1
length: 18
CDR3: CASSLGLAGGPSYNEQFF
DNA: TGTGCCAGCAGCTTAGGACTAGCGGGCGGTCCCTCCTACAATGAGCAGTTCTTC

size: -
D: TRBD2
V: TRBV30
J: TRBJ2-1
length: 15
CDR3: CAWSGSGGLYNEQFF
DNA: TGTGCCTGGAGTGGTAGCGGGGGGCTCTACAATGAGCAGTTCTTC

size: -
D: TRBD1
V: TRBV5-1
J: TRBJ1-1
length: 15
CDR3: CASSLGGGGDTEAFF
DNA: TGCGCCAGCAGCTTGGGAGGGGGCGGAGACACTGAAGCTTTCTTT

size: -
D: TRBD1
V: TRBV6-6
J: TRBJ2-7
length: 15
CDR3: CASSHTGTGSHEQYF
DNA: TGTGCCAGCAGTCACACCGGGACAGGGTCCCACGAGCAGTACTTC

size: -
D: -
V: TRBV10-3
J: TRBJ2-3
length: 15
CDR3: CAISDRVPSTDTQYF
DNA: TGTGCCATCAGTGACCGGGTCCCCAGCACAGATACGCAGTATTTT

size: -
D: -
V: TRBV6-2/TRBV6-3
J: TRBJ1-2
length: 15
CDR3: CASSFLDLEGDGYTF
DNA: TGTGCCAGCAGTTTTTTGGACCTTGAGGGAGATGGCTACACCTTC

size: once
D: TRBD2
V: TRBV2
J: TRBJ2-1
length: 16
CDR3: CASTAPTSGGPNEQFF
DNA: TGTGCCAGCACCGCCCCGACTAGCGGGGGACCAAATGAGCAGTTCTTC

size: -
D: TRBD2
V: TRBV5-4
J: TRBJ2-2
length: 18
CDR3: CASSLTSLAGGPTGELFF
DNA: TGTGCCAGCAGCTTGACCTCACTAGCGGGAGGGCCAACCGGGGAGCTGTTTTTT

size: -
D: -
V: TRBV6-6
J: TRBJ2-1
length: 15
CDR3: CASSYSESTGNEQFF
DNA: TGTGCCAGCAGTTACTCCGAGTCTACGGGCAATGAGCAGTTCTTC

size: -
D: -
V: TRBV2
J: TRBJ1-1
length: 13
CDR3: CASSVEGTTEAFF
DNA: TGTGCCAGCAGTGTGGAGGGCACCACTGAAGCTTTCTTT

size: -
D: -
V: TRBV7-2
J: TRBJ2-1
length: 15
CDR3: CASSLQGSSYNEQFF
DNA: TGTGCCAGCAGCTTACAGGGTAGCTCCTACAATGAGCAGTTCTTC

size: -
D: -
V: TRBV7-8
J: TRBJ2-1
length: 16
CDR3: CASSLTVGTTMNEQFF
DNA: TGTGCCAGCAGCTTAACGGTCGGGACAACTATGAATGAGCAGTTCTTC